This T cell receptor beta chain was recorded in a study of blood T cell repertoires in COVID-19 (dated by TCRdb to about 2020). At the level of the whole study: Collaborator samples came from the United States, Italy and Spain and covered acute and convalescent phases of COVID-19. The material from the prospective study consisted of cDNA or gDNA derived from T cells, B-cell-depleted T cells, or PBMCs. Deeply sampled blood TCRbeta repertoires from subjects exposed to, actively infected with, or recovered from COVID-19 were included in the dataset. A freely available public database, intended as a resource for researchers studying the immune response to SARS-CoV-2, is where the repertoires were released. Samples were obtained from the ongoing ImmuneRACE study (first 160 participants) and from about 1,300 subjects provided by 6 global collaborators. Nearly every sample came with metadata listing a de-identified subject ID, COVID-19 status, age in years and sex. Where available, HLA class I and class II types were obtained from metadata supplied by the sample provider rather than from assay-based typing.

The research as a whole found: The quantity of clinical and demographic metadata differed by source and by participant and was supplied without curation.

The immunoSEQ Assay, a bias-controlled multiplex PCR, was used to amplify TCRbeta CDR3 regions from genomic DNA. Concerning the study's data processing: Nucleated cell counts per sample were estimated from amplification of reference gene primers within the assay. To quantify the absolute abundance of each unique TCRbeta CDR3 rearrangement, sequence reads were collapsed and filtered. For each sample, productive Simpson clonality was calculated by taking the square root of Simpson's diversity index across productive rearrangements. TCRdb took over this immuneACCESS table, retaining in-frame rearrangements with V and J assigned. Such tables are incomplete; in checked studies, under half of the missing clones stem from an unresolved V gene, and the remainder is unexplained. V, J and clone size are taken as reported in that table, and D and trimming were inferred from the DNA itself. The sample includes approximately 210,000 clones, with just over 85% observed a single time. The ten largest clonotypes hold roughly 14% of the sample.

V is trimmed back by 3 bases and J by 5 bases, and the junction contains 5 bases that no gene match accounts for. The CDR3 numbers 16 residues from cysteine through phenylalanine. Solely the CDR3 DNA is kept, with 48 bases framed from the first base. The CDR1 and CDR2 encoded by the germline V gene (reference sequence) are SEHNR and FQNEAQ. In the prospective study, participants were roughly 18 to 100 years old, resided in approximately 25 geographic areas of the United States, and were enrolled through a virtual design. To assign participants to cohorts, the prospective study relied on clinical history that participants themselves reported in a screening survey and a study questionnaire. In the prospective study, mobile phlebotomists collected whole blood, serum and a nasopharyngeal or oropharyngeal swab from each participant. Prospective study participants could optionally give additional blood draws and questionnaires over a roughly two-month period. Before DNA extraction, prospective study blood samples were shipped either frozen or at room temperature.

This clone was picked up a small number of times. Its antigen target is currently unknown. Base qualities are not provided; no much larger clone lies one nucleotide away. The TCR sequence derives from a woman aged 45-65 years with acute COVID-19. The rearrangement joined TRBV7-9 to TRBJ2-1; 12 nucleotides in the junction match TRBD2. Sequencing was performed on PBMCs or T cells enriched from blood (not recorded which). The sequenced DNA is TGTGCCAGCAGCTTCGGGACTAGCGGGCTCCACAATGAGCAGTTCTTC. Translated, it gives CASSFGTSGLHNEQFF.